What follows describes a single TCR beta chain. No antigen is known for it. No base-level quality is on record; no much larger clone is a single base apart. Donors were healthy HIV-negative adults with no recently reported acute infections or vaccinations. Every donor was a Caucasian adult living in Nashville, Tennessee, USA. CD4+ T cells were enriched by magnetic negative selection; naive cells were then positively selected on CD45RA, and the negative fraction formed the memory subset. Blood was obtained by leukapheresis, after which PBMCs were separated by Ficoll-Histopaque density gradient centrifugation and cryopreserved in liquid nitrogen vapor phase. Analytical flow cytometry was used to check the purity and quantity of each magnetically sorted T cell population. Genomic DNA was isolated from each sorted fraction and quantified by UV absorbance on a Nanodrop 2000c. Based on the germline V gene (reference sequence), the CDR1 and CDR2 sequences are SEHNR and FQNEAQ. The cysteine opens and the phenylalanine closes a CDR3 of 15 amino acids. Just CDR3 DNA is preserved here, 45 bases in frame from base 1. The germline ends are 12 bases apart after V is trimmed by 4 bases and J by 0 bases.

The sample comes from a study of shared clonotypes between healthy human individuals (dated by TCRdb to 2019 to 2021). Study-wide context: The cohort comprised a couple of women and a few men aged 18 to 49 years. Between about 0.85 and 8.9 billion PBMCs per donor were obtained by leukapheresis. To estimate repertoire size and how much clonotype sharing occurs between individuals, the study deeply sequenced the blood TCR repertoires of about 5 healthy adults. To increase sequencing depth and limit assay-specific biases, different laboratories used diverse techniques to prepare libraries and sequence TCR repertoires. Per donor, three plates each were used for CD4 naive and CD4 memory, two for CD8 naive, and one for CD8 memory.

TCR CDR3 regions were amplified from genomic DNA by multiplex PCR using the deep immunoSEQ assay. Extracted genomic DNA from each cell subset was spread evenly across all wells of several immunoSEQ 96-well plates, with each plate serving as a replicate. For sorted subsets, about 220 ng of genomic DNA, equivalent to some 30,000 T cell genomes, went into each replicate PCR. The purified libraries were quantified using a Qubit 3.0 fluorometer, sized with a Bioanalyzer 2100, and then quantified again using the KAPA Library Quantification kit. Every immunoSEQ 96-well plate was sequenced on a dedicated single-read 150-cycle Illumina NextSeq 550 flow cell. In the source study's methods: Because the immunoSEQ output included only junctional sequences and no quality scores, the filtering could not be the same as the filtering used for full-length reads. To assign V/J genes and CDR3, sequences were annotated using PyIR, a Python wrapper for IgBLAST v1.9, with IMGT germline references. Reads were removed for weak V/J assignments (E-value above 1e-6), missing CDR3, stop codons, out-of-frame junctions, or ambiguous translated residues. V3J clonotypes were defined as sequences sharing an identical inferred V gene, J gene, and CDR3 amino acid sequence. Percentage overlap between repertoires was calculated by dividing the number of shared unique clonotypes by the size of the smaller repertoire. Richness of each repertoire was evaluated using RTK rarefaction, the Chao1 estimator, and Recon v2.1 estimates of unobserved clonotypes. For all TCRbeta clonotypes obtained by the gDNA method from a handful of donors, generation probabilities were computed with OLGA. The immuneACCESS repertoire file appears here via TCRdb, limited to in-frame rearrangements. These files lack a portion of the clones; in checked studies, under half of the deficit traces to unresolved V genes, and the cause of the others is not known. Clone size and V and J calls were adopted from that table, with D and trimming inferred from the DNA. The sample table lists about 980,000 clones, approximately 76% of them with a count of one. In total, the top ten clones hold about 1.5% of the sample.

Overall results and qualifications from the work: Higher generation probabilities were observed for clonotypes shared by all four sorted-subset donors than for non-shared clonotypes. Estimated clonotype richness was generally larger for naive than for memory subsets. Pairwise subsampling indicated that sequencing depth was expected to affect the degree of clonotype sharing among donors. Approximately 5% of naive CD4, 3.5% of naive CD8, approximately 2.2% of memory CD4, and around 0.4% of memory CD8 clonotypes were shared across four donors. Rarefaction of sorted-subset datasets indicated incomplete sequencing despite the large sequencing depth. Sampling was limited to blood, and TCR repertoires in tissue likely differ from TCR repertoires in blood. Because the study included only a small number of donors, the genetic and exposure-history diversity represented was limited.

The receptor comes from a man in his late teens or twenties in good health. The chain employs TRBV7-9 and TRBJ1-1, with no D gene named confidently. The sample taken for sequencing was memory CD4+ T cells sorted from blood. The cell subset or site label, as the study defines it: CD45RA-negative fraction. The CDR3 in this case is CASSYMADLNTEAFF. The nucleotides read TGTGCCAGCAGCTATATGGCGGATTTGAACACTGAAGCTTTCTTT.